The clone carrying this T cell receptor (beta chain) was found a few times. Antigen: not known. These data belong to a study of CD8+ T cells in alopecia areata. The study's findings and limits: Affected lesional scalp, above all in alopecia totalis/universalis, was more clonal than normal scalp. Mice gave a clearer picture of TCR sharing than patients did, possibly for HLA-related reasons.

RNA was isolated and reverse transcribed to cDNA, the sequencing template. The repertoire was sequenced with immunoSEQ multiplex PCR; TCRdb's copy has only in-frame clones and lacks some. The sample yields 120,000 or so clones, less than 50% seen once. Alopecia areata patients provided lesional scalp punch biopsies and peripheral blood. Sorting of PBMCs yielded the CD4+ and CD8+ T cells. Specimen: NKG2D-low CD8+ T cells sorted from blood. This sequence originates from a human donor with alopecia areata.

The CDR3 nucleotides read TGTGCCAGCACTTCCCGTATAGCGGGAGTGGATGAGCAGTTCTTC. Translated, it gives CASTSRIAGVDEQFF. The gene calls are TRBV27 and TRBJ2-1; 9 nucleotides align to TRBD2. CDR1 MNHEY and CDR2 SMNVEV come from the germline V gene (reference sequence). V was pared by 7 bases and J by 8 bases, with 12 bases of the junction left unmatched. This CDR3 contains 15 residues.